This TCR beta chain was captured in a study of T cell repertoires in cytomegalovirus infection. MiXCR, run by TCRdb on the reads, gives a single entry per CDR3 protein. There are about 530,000 distinct CDR3 sequences in the sample; more than 25% occur only once, and approximately 13% lies in the top ten. This CDR3 has 12 residues. V was trimmed by 5 bases and J by 6 bases, leaving 10 bases between them. The chain recombines TRBV12-3 or TRBV12-4 with TRBJ1-2; D unresolved. The source is a human donor in good health (CMV status not recorded). Some clones in this sample may be carry-over from other donors' samples. Sequencing used PBMCs. CDR3 protein: CASSPNGDGYTF. CDR3 in DNA: TGTGCCAGCAGTCCCAACGGCGATGGCTACACCTTC.